This TCR beta chain was documented in a study of vaccination effects on CD4 cells after COVID-19. With regard to this clone: Antigen: not known.

TCRdb keeps only in-frame clones here, not all; method: immunoSEQ multiplex PCR. The sample lists 20,000 to 25,000 clones; 60% to 75% were seen once. Study results and limitations: Infection-derived and vaccine-derived clones contracted markedly late after vaccination.

Under the ViraFEST assay, PBMC were stimulated with viral peptide pools so that antigen-specific CD4+ T cells expanded. Sequencing was performed afterwards. After roughly 9 days in culture, the CD4+ T cells were isolated. Testing of the vaccine recipients showed negative nucleocapsid antibodies and no prior SARS-CoV-2 infection. Half-medium exchanges with IL-2 medium took place on days 3 and 7. Deletions cut 6 bases from V and 11 bases from J, with 14 bases between. This CDR3 spans 13 amino acids. In germline, CDR1 is MDHEN, CDR2 SYDVKM. This TCR was recovered from a human donor who received a COVID-19 vaccine. The sequencing here drew on CD4+ T cells from PBMCs cultured with HCoV-NL63 spike peptides, taken before COVID-19 vaccination. This chain links TRBV28 with TRBJ2-6, with D possibly TRBD1 on 6 matching bases. CDR3 in DNA: TGTGCCAGCAGCTTCGGACAGCCTGACGTCCTGACTTTC. This translates into CASSFGQPDVLTF.